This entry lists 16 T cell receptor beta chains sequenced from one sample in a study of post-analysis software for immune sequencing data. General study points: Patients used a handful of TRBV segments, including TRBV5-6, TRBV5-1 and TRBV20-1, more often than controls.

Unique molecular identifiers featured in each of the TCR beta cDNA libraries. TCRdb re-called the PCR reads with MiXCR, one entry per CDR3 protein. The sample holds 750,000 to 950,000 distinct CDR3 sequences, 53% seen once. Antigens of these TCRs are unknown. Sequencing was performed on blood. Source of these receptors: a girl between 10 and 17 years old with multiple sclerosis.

Here the CDR3 DNA reads TGCAGCGTTGAACCGGGGGTGGGCACAGATACGCAGTATTTT. Translating it yields CSVEPGVGTDTQYF. The chain couples TRBV29-1 to TRBJ2-3; maybe TRBD2 (6 bases). Germline CDR1 reads SQVTM; CDR2 reads ANQGSEA. V was clipped by 2 bases and J by 1 base, with 10 bases between them. This CDR3 region has 14 residues.

CDR3 nucleotide sequence: TGTGCCAGCAGTTACCCTGACGGGGGGGACTATGGCTACACCTTC. Translated, it gives CASSYPDGGDYGYTF. This chain uses TRBV6-5 with TRBJ1-2; a possible D gene is TRBD1 (5 bases). Germline V lookup: CDR1 MNHEY, CDR2 SVGAGI. The CDR3 length is 15 residues. Trimming took off 2 bases at V and 3 bases at J, with 13 bases between the two ends.

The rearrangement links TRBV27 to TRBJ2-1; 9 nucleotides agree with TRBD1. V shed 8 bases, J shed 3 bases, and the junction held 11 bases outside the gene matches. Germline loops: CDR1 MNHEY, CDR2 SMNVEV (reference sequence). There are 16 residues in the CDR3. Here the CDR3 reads CASLSLGQGNYNEQFF. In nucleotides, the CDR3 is TGTGCCAGCCTCTCTTTGGGACAGGGAAACTACAATGAGCAGTTCTTC.

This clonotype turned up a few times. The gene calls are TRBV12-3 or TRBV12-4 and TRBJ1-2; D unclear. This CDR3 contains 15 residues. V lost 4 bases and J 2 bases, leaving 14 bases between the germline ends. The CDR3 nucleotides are TGTGCCAGCAGTTGGTCCCTTGCGCCGAACTATGGCTACACCTTC. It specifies CASSWSLAPNYGYTF.

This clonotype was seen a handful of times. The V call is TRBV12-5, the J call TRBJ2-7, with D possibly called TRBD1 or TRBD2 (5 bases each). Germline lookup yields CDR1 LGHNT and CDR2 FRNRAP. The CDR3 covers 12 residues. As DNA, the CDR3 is TGTGCCTCCTTTCGGGACCTCTACGAGCAGTACTTC. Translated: CASFRDLYEQYF. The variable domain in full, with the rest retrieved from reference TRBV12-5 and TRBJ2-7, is DARVTQTPRHKVTEMGQEVTMRCQPILGHNTVFWYRQTMMQGLELLAYFRNRAPLDDSGMPKDRFSAEMPDATLATLKIQPSEPRDSAVYFCASFRDLYEQYFGPGTRLTVT.

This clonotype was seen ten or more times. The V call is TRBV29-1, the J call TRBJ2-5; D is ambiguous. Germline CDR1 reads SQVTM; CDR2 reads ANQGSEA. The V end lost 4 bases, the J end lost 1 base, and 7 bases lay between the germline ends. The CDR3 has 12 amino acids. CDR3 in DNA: TGCAGCGTTGGCTGGCGCCAAGAGACCCAGTACTTC. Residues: CSVGWRQETQYF.

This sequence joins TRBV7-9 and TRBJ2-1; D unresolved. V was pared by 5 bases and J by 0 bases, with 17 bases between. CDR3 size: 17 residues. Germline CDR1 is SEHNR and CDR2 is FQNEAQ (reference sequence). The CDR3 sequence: CASSPRRPVISYNEQFF. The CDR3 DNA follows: TGTGCCAGCAGCCCCCGAAGGCCCGTCATCTCCTACAATGAGCAGTTCTTC.

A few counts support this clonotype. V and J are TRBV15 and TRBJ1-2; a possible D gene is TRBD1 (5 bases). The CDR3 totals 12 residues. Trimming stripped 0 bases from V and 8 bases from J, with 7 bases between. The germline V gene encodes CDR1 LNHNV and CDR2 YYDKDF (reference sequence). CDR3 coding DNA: TGTGCCACCAGCAGAGAAAAGGGGGGCTACACCTTC. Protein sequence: CATSREKGGYTF. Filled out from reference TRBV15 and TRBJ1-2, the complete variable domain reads DAMVIQNPRYQVTQFGKPVTLSCSQTLNHNVMYWYQQKSSQAPKLLFHYYDKDFNNEADTPDNFQSRRPNTSFCFLDIRSPGLGDTAMYLCATSREKGGYTFGSGTRLTVV.

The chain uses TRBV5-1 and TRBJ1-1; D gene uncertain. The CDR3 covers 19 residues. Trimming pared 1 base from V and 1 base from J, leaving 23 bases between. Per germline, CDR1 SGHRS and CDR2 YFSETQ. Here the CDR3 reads CASSLLVKGSTSRNTEAFF. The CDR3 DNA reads TGCGCCAGCAGCTTGTTAGTGAAGGGAAGTACCAGCCGGAACACTGAAGCTTTCTTT.

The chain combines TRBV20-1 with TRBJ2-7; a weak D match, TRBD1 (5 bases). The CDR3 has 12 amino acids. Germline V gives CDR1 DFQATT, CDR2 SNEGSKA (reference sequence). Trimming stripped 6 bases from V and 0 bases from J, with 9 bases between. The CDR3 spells CSAIGASYEQYF. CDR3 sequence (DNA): TGCAGTGCCATTGGGGCCTCCTACGAGCAGTACTTC.

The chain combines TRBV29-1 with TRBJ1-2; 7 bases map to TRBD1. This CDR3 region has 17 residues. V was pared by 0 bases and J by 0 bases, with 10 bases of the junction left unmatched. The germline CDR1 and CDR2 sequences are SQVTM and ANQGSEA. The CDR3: CSVEDLLGTASNYGYTF. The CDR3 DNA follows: TGCAGCGTTGAAGATCTGTTGGGGACAGCCTCTAACTATGGCTACACCTTC.

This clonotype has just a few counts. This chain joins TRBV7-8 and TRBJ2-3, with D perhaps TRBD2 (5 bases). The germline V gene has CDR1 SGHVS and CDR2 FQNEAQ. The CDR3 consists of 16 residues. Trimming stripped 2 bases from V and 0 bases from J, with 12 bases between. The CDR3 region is CASSLTPAGSTDTQYF. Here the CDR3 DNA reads TGTGCCAGCAGCTTAACGCCCGCGGGTAGCACAGATACGCAGTATTTT.

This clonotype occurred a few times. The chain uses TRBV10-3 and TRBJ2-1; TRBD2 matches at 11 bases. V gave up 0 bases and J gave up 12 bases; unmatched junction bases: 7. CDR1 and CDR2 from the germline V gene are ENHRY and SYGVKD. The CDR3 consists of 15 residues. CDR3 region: CAISESHGTSGGQFF. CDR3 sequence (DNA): TGTGCCATCAGTGAGTCTCATGGGACTAGCGGTGGGCAGTTCTTC.

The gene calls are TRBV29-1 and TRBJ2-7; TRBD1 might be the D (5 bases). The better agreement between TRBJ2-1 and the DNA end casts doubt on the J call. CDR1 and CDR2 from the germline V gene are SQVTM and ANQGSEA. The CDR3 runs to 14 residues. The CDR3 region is CSVTKQGRGNEQFF. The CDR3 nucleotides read TGCAGCGTAACTAAGCAGGGTCGCGGAAATGAGCAGTTCTTC.

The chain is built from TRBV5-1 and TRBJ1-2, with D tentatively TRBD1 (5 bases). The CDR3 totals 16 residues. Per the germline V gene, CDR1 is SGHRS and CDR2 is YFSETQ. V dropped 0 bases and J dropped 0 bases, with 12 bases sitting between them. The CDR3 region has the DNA TGCGCCAGCAGCTTGGACGTGGGGACCGCTAACTATGGCTACACCTTC. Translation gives CASSLDVGTANYGYTF.

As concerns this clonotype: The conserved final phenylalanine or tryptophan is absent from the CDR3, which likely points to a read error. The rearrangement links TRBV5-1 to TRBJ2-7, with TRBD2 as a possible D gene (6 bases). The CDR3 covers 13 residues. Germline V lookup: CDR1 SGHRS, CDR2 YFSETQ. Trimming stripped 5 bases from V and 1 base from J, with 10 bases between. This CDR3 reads CASRLAESYEQYY. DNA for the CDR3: TGCGCCAGCAGATTAGCGGAATCCTACGAGCAGTACTAC.